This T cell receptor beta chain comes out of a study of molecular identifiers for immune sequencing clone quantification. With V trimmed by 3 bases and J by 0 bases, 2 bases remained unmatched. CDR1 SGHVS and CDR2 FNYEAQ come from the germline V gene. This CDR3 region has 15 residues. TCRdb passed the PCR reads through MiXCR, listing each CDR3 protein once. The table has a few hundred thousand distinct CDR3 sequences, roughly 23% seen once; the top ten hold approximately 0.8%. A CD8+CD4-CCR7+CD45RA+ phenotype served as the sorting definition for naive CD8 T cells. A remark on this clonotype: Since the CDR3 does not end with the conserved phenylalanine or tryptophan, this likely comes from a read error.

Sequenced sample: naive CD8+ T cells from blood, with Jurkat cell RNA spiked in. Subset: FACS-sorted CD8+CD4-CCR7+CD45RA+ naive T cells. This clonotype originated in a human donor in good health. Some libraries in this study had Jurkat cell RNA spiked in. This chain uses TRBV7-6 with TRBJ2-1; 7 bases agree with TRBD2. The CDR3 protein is CASSFGGSSYNEQFL. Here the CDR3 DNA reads TGTGCCAGCAGCTTCGGCGGGAGCTCCTACAATGAGCAGTTCCTC.